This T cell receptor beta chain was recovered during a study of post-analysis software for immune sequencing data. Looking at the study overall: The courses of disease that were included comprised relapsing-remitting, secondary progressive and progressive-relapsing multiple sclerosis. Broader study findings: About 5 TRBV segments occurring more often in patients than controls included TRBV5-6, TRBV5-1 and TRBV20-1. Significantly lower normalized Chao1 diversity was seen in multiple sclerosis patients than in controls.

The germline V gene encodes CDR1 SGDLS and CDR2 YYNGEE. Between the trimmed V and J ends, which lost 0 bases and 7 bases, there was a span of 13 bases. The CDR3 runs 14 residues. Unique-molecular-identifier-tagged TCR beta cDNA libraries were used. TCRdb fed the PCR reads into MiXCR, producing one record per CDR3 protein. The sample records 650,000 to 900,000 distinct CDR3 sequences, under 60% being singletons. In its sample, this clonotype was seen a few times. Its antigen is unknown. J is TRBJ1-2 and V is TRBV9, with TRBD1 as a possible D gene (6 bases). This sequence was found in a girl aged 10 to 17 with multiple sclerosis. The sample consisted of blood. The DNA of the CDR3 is TGTGCCAGCAGCGTAGATCGGGACATCGCTGGCTACACCTTC. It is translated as CASSVDRDIAGYTF.